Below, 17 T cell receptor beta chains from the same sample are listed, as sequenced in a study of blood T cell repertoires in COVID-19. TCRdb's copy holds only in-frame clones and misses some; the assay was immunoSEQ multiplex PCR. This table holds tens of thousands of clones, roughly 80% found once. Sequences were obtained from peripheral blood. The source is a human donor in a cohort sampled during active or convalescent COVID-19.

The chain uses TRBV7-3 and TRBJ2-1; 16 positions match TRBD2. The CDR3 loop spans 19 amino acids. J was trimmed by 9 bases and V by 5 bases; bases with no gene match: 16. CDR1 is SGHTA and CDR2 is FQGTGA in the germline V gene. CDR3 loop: CASSPTMLGLAGGPGEQFF. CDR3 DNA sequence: TGTGCCAGCAGCCCTACCATGTTGGGACTAGCGGGGGGGCCAGGTGAGCAGTTCTTC.

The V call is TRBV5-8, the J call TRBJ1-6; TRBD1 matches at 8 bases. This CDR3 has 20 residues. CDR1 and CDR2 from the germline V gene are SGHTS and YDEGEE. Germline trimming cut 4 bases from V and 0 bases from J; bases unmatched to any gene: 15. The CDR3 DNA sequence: TGTGCCAGCAGCGTGTCCGGGACAGGTCCCACCAGCTCCTATAATTCACCCCTCCACTTT. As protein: CASSVSGTGPTSSYNSPLHF.

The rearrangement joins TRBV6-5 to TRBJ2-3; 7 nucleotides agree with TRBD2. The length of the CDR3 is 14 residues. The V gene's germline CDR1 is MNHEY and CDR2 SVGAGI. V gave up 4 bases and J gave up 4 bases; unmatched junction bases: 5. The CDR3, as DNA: TGTGCCAGCAGTTCGTATCTAGCGGCAGATACGCAGTATTTT. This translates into CASSSYLAADTQYF.

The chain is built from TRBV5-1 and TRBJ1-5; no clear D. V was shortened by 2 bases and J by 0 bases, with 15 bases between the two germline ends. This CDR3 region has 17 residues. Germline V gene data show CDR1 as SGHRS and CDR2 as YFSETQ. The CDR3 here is CASSFGSSFNSNQPQHF. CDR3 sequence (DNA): TGCGCCAGCAGCTTTGGGAGTAGTTTTAATAGCAATCAGCCCCAGCATTTT.

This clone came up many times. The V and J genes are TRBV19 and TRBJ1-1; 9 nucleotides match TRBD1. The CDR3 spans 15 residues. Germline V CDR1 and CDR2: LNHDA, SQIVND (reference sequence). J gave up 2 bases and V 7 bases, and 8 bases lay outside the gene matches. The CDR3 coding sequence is TGTGCCAGTAAAACCGGGACAGGGATTAACACTGAAGCTTTCTTT. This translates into CASKTGTGINTEAFF.

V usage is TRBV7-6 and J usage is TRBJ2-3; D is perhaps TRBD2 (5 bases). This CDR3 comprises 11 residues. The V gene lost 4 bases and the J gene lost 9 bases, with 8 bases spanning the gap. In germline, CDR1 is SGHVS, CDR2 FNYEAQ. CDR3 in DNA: TGTGCCAGCAGCTCACTAGGAACGCAGTATTTT. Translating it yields CASSSLGTQYF.

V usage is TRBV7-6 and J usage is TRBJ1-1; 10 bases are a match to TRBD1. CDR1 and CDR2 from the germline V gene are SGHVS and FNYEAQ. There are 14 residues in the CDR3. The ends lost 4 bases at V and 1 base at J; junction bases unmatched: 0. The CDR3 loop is CASSWDRGNTEAFF. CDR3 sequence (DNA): TGTGCCAGCAGCTGGGACAGGGGGAACACTGAAGCTTTCTTT.

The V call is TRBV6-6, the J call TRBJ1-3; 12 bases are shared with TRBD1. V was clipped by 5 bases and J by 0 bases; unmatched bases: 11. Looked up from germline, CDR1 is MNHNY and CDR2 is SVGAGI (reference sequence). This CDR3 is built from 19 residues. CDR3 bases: TGTGCCAGCAGTCCCCGGGGACAGGGGGCCTCGAGCTCTGGAAACACCATATATTTT. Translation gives CASSPRGQGASSSGNTIYF.

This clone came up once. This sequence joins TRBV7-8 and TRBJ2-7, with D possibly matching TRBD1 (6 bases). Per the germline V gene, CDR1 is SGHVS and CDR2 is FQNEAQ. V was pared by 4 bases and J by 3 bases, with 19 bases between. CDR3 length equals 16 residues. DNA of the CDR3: TGTGCCAGCAGCTCAGCCCAGTCGGACAGCGTCTACGAGCAGTACTTC. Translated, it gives CASSSAQSDSVYEQYF.

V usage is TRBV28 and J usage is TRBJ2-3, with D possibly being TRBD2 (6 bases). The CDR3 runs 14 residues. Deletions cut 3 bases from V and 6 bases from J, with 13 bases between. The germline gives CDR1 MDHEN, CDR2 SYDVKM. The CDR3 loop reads CASSFRLASDTQYF. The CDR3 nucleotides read TGTGCCAGCAGTTTCCGTCTAGCGTCGGATACGCAGTATTTT. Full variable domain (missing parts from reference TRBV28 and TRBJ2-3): DVKVTQSSRYLVKRTGEKVFLECVQDMDHENMFWYRQDPGLGLRLIYFSYDVKMKEKGDIPEGYSVSREKKERFSLILESASTNQTSMYLCASSFRLASDTQYFGPGTRLTVL.

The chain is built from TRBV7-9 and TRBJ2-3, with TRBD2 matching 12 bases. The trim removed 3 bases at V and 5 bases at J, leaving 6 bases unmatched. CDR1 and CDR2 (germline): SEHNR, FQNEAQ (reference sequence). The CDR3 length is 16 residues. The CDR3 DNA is TGTGCCAGCAGCTTTTGGACTAGCGGGGTTTTAGATACGCAGTATTTT. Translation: CASSFWTSGVLDTQYF.

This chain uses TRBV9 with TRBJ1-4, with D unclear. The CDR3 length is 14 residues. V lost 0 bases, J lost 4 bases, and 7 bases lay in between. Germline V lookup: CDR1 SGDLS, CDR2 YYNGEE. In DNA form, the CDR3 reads TGTGCCAGCAGCGTAGACAGTTATAATGAAAAACTGTTTTTT. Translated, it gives CASSVDSYNEKLFF. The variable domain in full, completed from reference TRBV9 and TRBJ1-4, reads DSGVTQTPKHLITATGQRVTLRCSPRSGDLSVYWYQQSLDQGLQFLIQYYNGEERAKGNILERFSAQQFPDLHSELNLSSLELGDSALYFCASSVDSYNEKLFFGSGTQLSVL.

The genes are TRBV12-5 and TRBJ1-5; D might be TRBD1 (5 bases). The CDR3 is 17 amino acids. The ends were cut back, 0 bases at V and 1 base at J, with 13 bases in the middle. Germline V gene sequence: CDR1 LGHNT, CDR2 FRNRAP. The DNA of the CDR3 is TGTGCTAGTGGTTTGGTATTCACGGGGGAAAGCAATCAGCCCCAGCATTTT. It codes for CASGLVFTGESNQPQHF. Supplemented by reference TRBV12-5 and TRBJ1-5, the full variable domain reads DARVTQTPRHKVTEMGQEVTMRCQPILGHNTVFWYRQTMMQGLELLAYFRNRAPLDDSGMPKDRFSAEMPDATLATLKIQPSEPRDSAVYFCASGLVFTGESNQPQHFGDGTRLSIL.

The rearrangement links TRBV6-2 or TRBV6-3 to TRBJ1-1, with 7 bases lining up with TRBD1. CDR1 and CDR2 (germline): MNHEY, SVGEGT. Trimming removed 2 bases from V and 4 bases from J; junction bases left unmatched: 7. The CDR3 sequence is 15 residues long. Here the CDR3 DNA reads TGTGCCAGCAGTTACAGCACACAGGGGACCACTGAAGCTTTCTTT. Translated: CASSYSTQGTTEAFF.

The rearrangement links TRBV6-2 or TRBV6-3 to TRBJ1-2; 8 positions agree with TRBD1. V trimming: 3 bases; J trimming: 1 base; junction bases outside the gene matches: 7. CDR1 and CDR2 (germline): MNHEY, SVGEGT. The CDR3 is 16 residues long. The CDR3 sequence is CASSYRTGPHNYGYTF. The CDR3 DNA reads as TGTGCCAGCAGTTATCGGACAGGGCCCCATAACTATGGCTACACCTTC.

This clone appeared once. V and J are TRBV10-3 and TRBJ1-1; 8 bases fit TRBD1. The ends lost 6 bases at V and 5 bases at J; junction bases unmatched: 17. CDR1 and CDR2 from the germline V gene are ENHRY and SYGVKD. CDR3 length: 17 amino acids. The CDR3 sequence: CAIRPGEDRGGGTEAFF. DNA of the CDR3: TGTGCCATCAGACCAGGCGAAGACAGGGGAGGGGGGACTGAAGCTTTCTTT.

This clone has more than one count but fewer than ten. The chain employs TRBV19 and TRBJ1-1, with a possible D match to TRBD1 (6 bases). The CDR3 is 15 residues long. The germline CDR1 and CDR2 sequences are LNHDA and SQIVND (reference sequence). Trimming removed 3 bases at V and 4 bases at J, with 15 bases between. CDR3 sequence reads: CASSIWGGMSTEAFF. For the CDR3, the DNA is TGTGCCAGTAGTATCTGGGGGGGCATGAGCACTGAAGCTTTCTTT.